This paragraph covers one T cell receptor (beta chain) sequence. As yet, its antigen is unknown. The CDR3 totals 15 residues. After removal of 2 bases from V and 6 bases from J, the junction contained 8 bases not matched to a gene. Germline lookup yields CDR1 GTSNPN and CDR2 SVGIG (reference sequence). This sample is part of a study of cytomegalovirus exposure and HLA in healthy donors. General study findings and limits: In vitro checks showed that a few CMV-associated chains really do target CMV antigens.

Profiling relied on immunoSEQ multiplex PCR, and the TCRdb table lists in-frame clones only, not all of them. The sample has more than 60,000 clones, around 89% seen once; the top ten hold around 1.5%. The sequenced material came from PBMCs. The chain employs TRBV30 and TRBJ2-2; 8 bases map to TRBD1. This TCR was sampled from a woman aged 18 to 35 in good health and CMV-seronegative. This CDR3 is CAWSSLDREAGELFF. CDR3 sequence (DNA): TGTGCCTGGAGTTCCCTGGACAGGGAAGCCGGGGAGCTGTTTTTT.